The present T cell receptor beta chain was sequenced within a study of CD8+ T cells in alopecia areata. Study at large: Treated patients were given 5 to 10 mg oral tofacitinib twice daily.

Overall study findings and caveats: Scalp lesions, especially in alopecia totalis/universalis, had higher clonality than normal scalp. Among the 100 top clones, expanded CD8+ clones, like scalp clonality, were significantly decreased by tofacitinib. In patients, TCRs were shared less clearly than in mice, and HLA may possibly be involved.

The treatment here: oral pan-JAK inhibitor, 5-10 mg twice daily. As to this clone: As yet, its antigen is unknown.

Extracted RNA was reverse transcribed into cDNA, the sequencing template. Only in-frame clones appear in the TCRdb table, and some are missing; sequencing was by immunoSEQ multiplex PCR. The sample has fewer than 250,000 clones; 50% to 60% are singletons. The sequencing here drew on CD4+ T cells sorted from blood, taken at week 4, from a patient treated with tofacitinib. The receptor was derived from a human donor with alopecia areata.

The CDR3: CASSRGFRTSGSNDNEQFF. The CDR3 bases are TGTGCCAGCAGTCGCGGGTTTCGGACTAGCGGGAGTAACGACAATGAGCAGTTCTTC. The chain combines TRBV5-4 with TRBJ2-1, with 13 bases aligning to TRBD2. J gave up 5 bases and V 5 bases, and 16 bases lay outside the gene matches. This CDR3 is 19 amino acids long. Germline assignment: CDR1 SGHNT and CDR2 YYREEE (reference sequence).